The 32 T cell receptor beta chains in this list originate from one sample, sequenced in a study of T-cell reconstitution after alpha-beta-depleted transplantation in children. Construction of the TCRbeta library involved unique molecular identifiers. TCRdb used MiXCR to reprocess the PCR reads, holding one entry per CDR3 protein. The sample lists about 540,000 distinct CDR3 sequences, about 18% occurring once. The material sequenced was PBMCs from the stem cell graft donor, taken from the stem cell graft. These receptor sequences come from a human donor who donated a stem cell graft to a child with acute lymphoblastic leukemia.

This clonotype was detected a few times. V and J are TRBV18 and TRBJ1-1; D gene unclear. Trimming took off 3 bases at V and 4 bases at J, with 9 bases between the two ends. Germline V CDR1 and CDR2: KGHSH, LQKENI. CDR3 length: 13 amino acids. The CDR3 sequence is CASSPTGFTEAFF. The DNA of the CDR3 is TGTGCCAGCTCACCCACGGGTTTCACTGAAGCTTTCTTT. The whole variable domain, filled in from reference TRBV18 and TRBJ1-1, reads NAGVMQNPRHLVRRRGQEARLRCSPMKGHSHVYWYRQLPEEGLKFMVYLQKENIIDESGMPKERFSAEFPKEGPSILRIQQVVRGDSAAYFCASSPTGFTEAFFGQGTRLTVV.

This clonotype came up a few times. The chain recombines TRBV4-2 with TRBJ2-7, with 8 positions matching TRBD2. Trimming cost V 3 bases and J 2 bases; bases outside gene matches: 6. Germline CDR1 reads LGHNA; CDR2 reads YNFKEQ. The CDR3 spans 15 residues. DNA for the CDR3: TGTGCCAGCAGCCAGGCGGGAGGTTACCCCTACGAGCAGTACTTC. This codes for CASSQAGGYPYEQYF.

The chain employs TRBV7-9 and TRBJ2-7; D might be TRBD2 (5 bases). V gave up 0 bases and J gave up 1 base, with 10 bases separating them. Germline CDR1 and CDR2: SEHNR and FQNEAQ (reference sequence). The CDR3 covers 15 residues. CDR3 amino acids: CASSLAGSTSYEQYF. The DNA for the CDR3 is TGTGCCAGCAGCTTAGCAGGGAGCACATCCTACGAGCAGTACTTC.

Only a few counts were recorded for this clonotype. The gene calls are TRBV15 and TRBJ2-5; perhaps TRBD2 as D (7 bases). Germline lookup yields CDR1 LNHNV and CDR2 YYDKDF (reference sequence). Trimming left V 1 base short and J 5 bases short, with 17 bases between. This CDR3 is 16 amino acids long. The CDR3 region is CATSRGGGSGWETQYF. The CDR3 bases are TGTGCCACCAGCAGAGGAGGGGGTAGCGGGTGGGAGACCCAGTACTTC. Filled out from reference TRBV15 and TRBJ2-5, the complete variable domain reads DAMVIQNPRYQVTQFGKPVTLSCSQTLNHNVMYWYQQKSSQAPKLLFHYYDKDFNNEADTPDNFQSRRPNTSFCFLDIRSPGLGDTAMYLCATSRGGGSGWETQYFGPGTRLLVL.

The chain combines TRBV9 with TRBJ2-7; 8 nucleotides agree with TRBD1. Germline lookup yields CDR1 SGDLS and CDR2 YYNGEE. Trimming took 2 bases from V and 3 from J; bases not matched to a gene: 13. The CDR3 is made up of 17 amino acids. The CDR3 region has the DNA TGTGCCAGCAGCGTCCCTGGGGGAGGACAGGGATACTACGAGCAGTACTTC. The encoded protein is CASSVPGGGQGYYEQYF.

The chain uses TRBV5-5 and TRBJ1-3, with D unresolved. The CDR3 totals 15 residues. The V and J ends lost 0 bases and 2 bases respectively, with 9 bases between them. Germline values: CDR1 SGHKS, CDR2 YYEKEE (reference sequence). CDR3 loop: CASSLVPATGNTIYF. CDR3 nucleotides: TGTGCCAGCAGCTTGGTCCCAGCTACTGGAAACACCATATATTTT.

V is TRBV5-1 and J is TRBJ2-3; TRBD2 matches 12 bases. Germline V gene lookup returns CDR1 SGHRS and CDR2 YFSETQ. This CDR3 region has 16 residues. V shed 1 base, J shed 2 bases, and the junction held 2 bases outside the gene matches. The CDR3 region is CASSLTSGRTTDTQYF. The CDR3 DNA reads TGCGCCAGCAGCTTGACTAGCGGGAGGACCACAGATACGCAGTATTTT.

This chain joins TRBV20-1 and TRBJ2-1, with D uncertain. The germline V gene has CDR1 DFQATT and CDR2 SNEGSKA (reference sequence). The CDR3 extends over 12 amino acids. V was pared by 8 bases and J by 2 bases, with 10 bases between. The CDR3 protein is CSHGFAYNEQFF. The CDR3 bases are TGCAGTCACGGATTTGCCTACAATGAGCAGTTCTTC.

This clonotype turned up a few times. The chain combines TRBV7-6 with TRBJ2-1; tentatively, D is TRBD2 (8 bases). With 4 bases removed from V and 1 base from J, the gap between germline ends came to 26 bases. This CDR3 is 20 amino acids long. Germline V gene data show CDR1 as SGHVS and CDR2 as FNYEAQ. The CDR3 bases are TGTGCCAGCAGCTACCCGACAGGGCATGGAGCGGGAGATTCCTACAATGAGCAGTTCTTC. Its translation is CASSYPTGHGAGDSYNEQFF. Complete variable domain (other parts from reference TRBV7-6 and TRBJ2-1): GAGVSQSPRYKVTKRGQDVALRCDPISGHVSLYWYRQALGQGPEFLTYFNYEAQQDKSGLPNDRFSAERPEGSISTLTIQRTEQRDSAMYRCASSYPTGHGAGDSYNEQFFGPGTRLTVL.

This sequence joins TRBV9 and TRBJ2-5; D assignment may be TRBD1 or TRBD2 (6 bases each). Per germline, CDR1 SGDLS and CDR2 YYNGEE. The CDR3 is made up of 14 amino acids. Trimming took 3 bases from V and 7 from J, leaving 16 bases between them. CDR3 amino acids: CASSGRLEGGTQYF. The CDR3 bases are TGTGCCAGCAGCGGAAGACTAGAGGGGGGGACCCAGTACTTC.

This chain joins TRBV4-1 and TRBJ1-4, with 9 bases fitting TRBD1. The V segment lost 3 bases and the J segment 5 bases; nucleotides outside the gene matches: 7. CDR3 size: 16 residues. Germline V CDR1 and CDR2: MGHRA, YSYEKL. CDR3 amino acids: CASSHHPGQGNEKLFF. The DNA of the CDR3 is TGCGCCAGCAGCCACCACCCGGGACAGGGAAATGAAAAACTGTTTTTT.

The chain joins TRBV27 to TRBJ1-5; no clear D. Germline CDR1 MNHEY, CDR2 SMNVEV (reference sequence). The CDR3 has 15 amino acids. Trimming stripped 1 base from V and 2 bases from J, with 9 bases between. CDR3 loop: CASSLWGSGNQPQHF. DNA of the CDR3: TGTGCCAGCAGTTTATGGGGATCGGGCAATCAGCCCCAGCATTTT.

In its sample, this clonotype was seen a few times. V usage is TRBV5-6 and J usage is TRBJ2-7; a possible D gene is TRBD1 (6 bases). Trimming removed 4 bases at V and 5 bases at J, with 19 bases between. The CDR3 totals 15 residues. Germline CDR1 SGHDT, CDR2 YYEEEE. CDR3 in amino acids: CASSEIRTAPHEQYF. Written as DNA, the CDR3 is TGTGCCAGCAGCGAGATACGGACAGCCCCCCACGAGCAGTACTTC.

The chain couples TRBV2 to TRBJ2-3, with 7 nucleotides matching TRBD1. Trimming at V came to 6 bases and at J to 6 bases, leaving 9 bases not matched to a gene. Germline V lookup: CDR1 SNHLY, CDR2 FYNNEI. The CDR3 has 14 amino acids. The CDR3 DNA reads TGTGCCAGCAGCGCAAGGGGGCGTGGGGATACGCAGTATTTT. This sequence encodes CASSARGRGDTQYF.

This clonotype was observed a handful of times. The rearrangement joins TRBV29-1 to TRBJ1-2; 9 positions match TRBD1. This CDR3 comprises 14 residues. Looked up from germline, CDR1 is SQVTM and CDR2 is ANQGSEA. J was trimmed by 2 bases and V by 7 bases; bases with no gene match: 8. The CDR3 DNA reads TGCAGCGCCCGTGGACAGGGGAAGAACTATGGCTACACCTTC. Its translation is CSARGQGKNYGYTF.

CDR3 protein: CASSLPLLDTQYF. CDR3 nucleotides: TGTGCCAGCAGTTTACCCCTCTTAGATACGCAGTATTTT. This chain links TRBV12-3 or TRBV12-4 with TRBJ2-3, with no clear D. This CDR3 has 13 amino acids. Trimming pared 2 bases from V and 5 bases from J, leaving 8 bases between.

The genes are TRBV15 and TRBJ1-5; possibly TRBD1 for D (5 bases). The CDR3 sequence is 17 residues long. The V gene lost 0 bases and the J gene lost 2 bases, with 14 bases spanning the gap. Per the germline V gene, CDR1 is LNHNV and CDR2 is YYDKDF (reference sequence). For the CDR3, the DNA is TGTGCCACCAGCAGAGATTCTTTCGGGGGACGCAATCAGCCCCAGCATTTT. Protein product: CATSRDSFGGRNQPQHF.

CDR3 in DNA: TGCGCCAGCAGCCAAACGCCCCGAGGGGGCGCGAGCTATGGCTACACCTTC. Translating gives CASSQTPRGGASYGYTF. V gene TRBV4-1 combines with J gene TRBJ1-2; 7 positions agree with TRBD1. Per the germline V gene, CDR1 is MGHRA and CDR2 is YSYEKL. CDR3 size: 17 residues. V dropped 2 bases and J dropped 4; count of bases not matched to a gene: 13.

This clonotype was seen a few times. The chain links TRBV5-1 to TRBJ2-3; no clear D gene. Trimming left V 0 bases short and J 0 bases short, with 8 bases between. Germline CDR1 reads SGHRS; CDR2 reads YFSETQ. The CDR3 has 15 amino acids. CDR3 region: CASSLDSTSTDTQYF. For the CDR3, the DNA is TGCGCCAGCAGCTTGGACTCTACAAGCACAGATACGCAGTATTTT. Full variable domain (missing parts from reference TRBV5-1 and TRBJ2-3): KAGVTQTPRYLIKTRGQQVTLSCSPISGHRSVSWYQQTPGQGLQFLFEYFSETQRNKGNFPGRFSGRQFSNSRSEMNVSTLELGDSALYLCASSLDSTSTDTQYFGPGTRLTVL.

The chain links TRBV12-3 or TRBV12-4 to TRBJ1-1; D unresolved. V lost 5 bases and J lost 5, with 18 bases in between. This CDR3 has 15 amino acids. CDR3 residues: CASSNTVGVGTEAFF. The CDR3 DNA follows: TGTGCCAGCAGTAACACAGTCGGGGTTGGGACTGAAGCTTTCTTT.

The CDR3 coding sequence is TGTGCCAGCAGCTCTCCGCCTTCTTCACCCCTCCACTTT. Residues: CASSSPPSSPLHF. The chain is built from TRBV28 and TRBJ1-6; no definite D call. Trimming pared 6 bases from V and 9 bases from J, leaving 12 bases between. In germline, CDR1 is MDHEN, CDR2 SYDVKM. The CDR3 has 13 amino acids.

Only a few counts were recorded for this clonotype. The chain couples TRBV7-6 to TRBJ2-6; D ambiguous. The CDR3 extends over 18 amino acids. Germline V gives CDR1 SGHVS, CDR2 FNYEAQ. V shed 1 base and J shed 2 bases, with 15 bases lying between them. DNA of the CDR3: TGTGCCAGCAGCTTAGAGGTCGGGTCCCCAGCTGGGGCCAACGTCCTGACTTTC. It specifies CASSLEVGSPAGANVLTF.

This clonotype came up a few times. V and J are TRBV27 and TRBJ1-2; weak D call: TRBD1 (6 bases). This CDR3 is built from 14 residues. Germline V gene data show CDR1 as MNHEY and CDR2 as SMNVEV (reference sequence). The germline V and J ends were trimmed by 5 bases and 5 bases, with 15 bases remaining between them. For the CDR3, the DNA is TGTGCCAGCAGTCCCATGGGACACCTTTATGGCTACACCTTC. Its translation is CASSPMGHLYGYTF.

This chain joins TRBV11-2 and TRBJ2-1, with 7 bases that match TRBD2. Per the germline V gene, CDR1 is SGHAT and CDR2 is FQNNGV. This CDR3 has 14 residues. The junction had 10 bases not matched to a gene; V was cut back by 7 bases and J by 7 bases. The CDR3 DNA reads TGTGCCAGCATCGGTGCGGGAGTAGAAAATGAGCAGTTCTTC. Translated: CASIGAGVENEQFF.

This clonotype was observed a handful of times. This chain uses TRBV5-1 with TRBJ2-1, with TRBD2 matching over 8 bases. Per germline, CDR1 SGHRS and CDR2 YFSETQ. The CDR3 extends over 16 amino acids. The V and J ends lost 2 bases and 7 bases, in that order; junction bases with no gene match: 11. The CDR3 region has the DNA TGCGCCAGCAGCTTTCCGGGACTAGTGGAGGGAAATGAGCAGTTCTTC. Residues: CASSFPGLVEGNEQFF.

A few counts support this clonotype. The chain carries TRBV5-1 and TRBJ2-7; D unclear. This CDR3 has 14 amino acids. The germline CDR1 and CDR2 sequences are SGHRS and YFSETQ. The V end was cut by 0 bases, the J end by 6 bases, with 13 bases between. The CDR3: CASSLGIPHLEQYF. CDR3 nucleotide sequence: TGCGCCAGCAGCTTGGGGATCCCTCATCTCGAGCAGTACTTC.

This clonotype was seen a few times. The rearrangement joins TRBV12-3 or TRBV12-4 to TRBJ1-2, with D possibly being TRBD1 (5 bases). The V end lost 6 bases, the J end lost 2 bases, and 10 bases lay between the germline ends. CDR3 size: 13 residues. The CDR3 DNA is TGTGCCAGCAGACCGACAGTGAACTATGGCTACACCTTC. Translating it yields CASRPTVNYGYTF.

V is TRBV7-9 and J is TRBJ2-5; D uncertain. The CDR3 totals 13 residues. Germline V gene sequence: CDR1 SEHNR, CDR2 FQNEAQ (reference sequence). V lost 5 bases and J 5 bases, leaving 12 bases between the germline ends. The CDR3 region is CASSPVWAETQYF. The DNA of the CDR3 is TGTGCCAGCAGCCCTGTCTGGGCGGAGACCCAGTACTTC.

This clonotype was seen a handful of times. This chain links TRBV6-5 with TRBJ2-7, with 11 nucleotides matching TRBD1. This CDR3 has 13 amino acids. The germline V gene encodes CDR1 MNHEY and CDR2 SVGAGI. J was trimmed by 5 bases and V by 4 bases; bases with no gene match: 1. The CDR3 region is CASSWTGGNEQYF. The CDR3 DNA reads TGTGCCAGCAGTTGGACAGGGGGCAACGAGCAGTACTTC.

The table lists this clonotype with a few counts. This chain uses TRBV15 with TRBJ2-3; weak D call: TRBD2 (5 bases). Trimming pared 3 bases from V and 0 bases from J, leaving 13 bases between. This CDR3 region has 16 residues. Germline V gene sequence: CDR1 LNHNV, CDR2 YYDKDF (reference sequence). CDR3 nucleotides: TGTGCCACCAGCAGTCTAATAGCGTGGAGCACAGATACGCAGTATTTT. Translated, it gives CATSSLIAWSTDTQYF.

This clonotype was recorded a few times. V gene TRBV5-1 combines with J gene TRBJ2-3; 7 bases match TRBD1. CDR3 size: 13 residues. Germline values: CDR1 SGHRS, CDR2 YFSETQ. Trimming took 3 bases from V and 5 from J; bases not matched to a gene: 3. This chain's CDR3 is CASSSQGEDTQYF. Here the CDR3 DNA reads TGCGCCAGCAGCTCCCAGGGGGAAGATACGCAGTATTTT.

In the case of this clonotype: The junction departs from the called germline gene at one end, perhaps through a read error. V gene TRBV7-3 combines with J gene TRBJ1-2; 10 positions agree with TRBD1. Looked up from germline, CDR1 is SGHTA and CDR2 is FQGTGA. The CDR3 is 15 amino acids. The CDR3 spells CASSRDRGDSYGCTF. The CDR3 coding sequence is TGTGCCAGCAGCCGGGACAGGGGCGACAGTTATGGCTGCACCTTC. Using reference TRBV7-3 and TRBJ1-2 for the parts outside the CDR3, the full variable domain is GAGVSQTPSNKVTEKGKYVELRCDPISGHTALYWYRQSLGQGPEFLIYFQGTGAADDSGLPNDRFFAVRPEGSVSTLKIQRTERGDSAVYLCASSRDRGDSYGCTFGSGTRLTVV.